In this sample, the clone carrying this T cell receptor beta chain turned up a few times. The data are from a study of cytomegalovirus exposure and HLA in healthy donors. Trimming shortened V by 4 bases and J by 2 bases, and 14 bases separated the two germline ends. Looked up from germline, CDR1 is SNHLY and CDR2 is FYNNEI. The length of the CDR3 is 15 residues. 13 Jbeta primers and 60 Vbeta primers were used for the PCR. Produced via immunoSEQ multiplex PCR; TCRdb's table is partial and in-frame only. The repertoire holds 100,000 or so clones, with around 77% as singletons. The receptor was isolated from a woman aged 40 to 49 in good health and CMV-seropositive. The chain employs TRBV2 and TRBJ1-1; D is uncertain. The sequenced material came from PBMCs. CDR3 protein: CASSATQQYNTEAFF. CDR3 bases: TGTGCCAGCAGTGCTACCCAACAGTACAACACTGAAGCTTTCTTT.